These 22 T cell receptor beta chains came from one sample sequenced in a study of identical twins. One entry per CDR3 protein results from TCRdb running MiXCR on the 5' RACE reads. The sample has some 320,000 distinct CDR3 sequences; 9% to 15% are singletons. These data are also associated with another study on yellow fever vaccine responses in identical twins.

The sample comprised CD8+ T cells sorted from blood. These receptors came from a young woman in good health.

This clonotype was seen only a few times. The chain couples TRBV5-1 to TRBJ2-1; no definite D call. Trimming took off 4 bases at V and 3 bases at J, with 14 bases between the two ends. The CDR3 consists of 15 residues. Germline loops: CDR1 SGHRS, CDR2 YFSETQ. For the CDR3, the DNA is TGCGCCAGCAGCGTTGGACGGTCAGTCTACAATGAGCAGTTCTTC. This translates into CASSVGRSVYNEQFF. Looking up the rest from reference TRBV5-1 and TRBJ2-1 gives the full variable domain: KAGVTQTPRYLIKTRGQQVTLSCSPISGHRSVSWYQQTPGQGLQFLFEYFSETQRNKGNFPGRFSGRQFSNSRSEMNVSTLELGDSALYLCASSVGRSVYNEQFFGPGTRLTVL.

This clonotype was detected many times. The chain links TRBV6-6 to TRBJ2-5; D ambiguous. V lost 6 bases to trimming and J lost 5 bases, with 10 bases between them. There are 12 residues in the CDR3. CDR1 is MNHNY, CDR2 SVGAGI, per germline (reference sequence). The CDR3 DNA follows: TGTGCCAGCAGCCCCGGTCGGGAGACCCAGTACTTC. This codes for CASSPGRETQYF.

The chain uses TRBV12-3 or TRBV12-4 and TRBJ2-2; D possibly corresponds to TRBD1 (5 bases). V shed 3 bases and J shed 6 bases, with 20 bases lying between them. CDR3 size: 17 residues. The chain's CDR3 is CASSFISGRGRPGELFF. The CDR3 DNA reads as TGTGCCAGCAGTTTTATCTCAGGGCGAGGTCGTCCCGGGGAGCTGTTTTTT.

With respect to this clonotype: A much larger clonotype is one base distant, so this may be a read error. The genes are TRBV5-1 and TRBJ2-2; 10 nucleotides line up with TRBD1. The CDR3 covers 18 residues. From germline, CDR1 is SGHRS and CDR2 YFSETQ. Here the CDR3 reads CASSLKGTGASNTGELSF. The CDR3 coding sequence is TGCGCCAGCAGCTTGAAGGGGACAGGGGCTTCGAACACCGGGGAGCTGTCTTTT.

This clonotype has only a few counts. The chain recombines TRBV11-2 with TRBJ1-1; a weak D match, TRBD1 (5 bases). The CDR3 is 14 residues long. Germline lookup yields CDR1 SGHAT and CDR2 FQNNGV. V was pared by 5 bases and J by 4 bases, with 14 bases between. The CDR3 reads CASSTQGAGTEAFF. The CDR3 coding sequence is TGTGCCAGCAGCACGCAGGGTGCCGGCACTGAAGCTTTCTTT.

V is TRBV20-1 and J is TRBJ2-5; the D gene is possibly TRBD1 (6 bases). The ends were cut back, 5 bases at V and 5 bases at J, with 15 bases in the middle. The CDR3 spans 13 residues. Germline V gene data show CDR1 as DFQATT and CDR2 as SNEGSKA (reference sequence). In DNA, the CDR3 is TGCAGTGCTTCGACAGGAATAGGCGAGACCCAGTACTTC. It codes for CSASTGIGETQYF.

This sequence joins TRBV4-1 and TRBJ2-5; the D gene is possibly TRBD2 (6 bases). Germline V gene sequence: CDR1 MGHRA, CDR2 YSYEKL. V gave up 4 bases and J gave up 5 bases, with 14 bases separating them. The CDR3 contains 14 residues. CDR3 loop: CASSPHQGGETQYF. For the CDR3, the DNA is TGCGCCAGCAGCCCCCACCAAGGAGGGGAGACCCAGTACTTC.

This clonotype was picked up a small number of times. The genes are TRBV20-1 and TRBJ2-3; D is unclear. The CDR3 is 21 residues long. V lost 0 bases and J lost 4, with 32 bases in between. Germline V gene data show CDR1 as DFQATT and CDR2 as SNEGSKA (reference sequence). In nucleotides, the CDR3 is TGCAGTGCTAGAGATTCGATGTACGGCCCTGGACCTCCCGTGAGAGCAGATACGCAGTATTTT. As protein: CSARDSMYGPGPPVRADTQYF.

This clonotype was observed at least ten times. This chain uses TRBV7-6 with TRBJ1-1; tentatively, D is TRBD1 (6 bases). From germline, CDR1 is SGHVS and CDR2 FNYEAQ. With 4 bases removed from V and 8 bases from J, the gap between germline ends came to 14 bases. The CDR3 runs to 13 residues. CDR3 nucleotide sequence: TGTGCCAGCAGCTGGCGGCAGGGGCAGGAAGCTTTCTTT. It specifies CASSWRQGQEAFF.

The sample holds a few counts of this clonotype. The chain links TRBV7-9 to TRBJ2-7; D perhaps matches TRBD1 (5 bases). This CDR3 contains 13 residues. Germline-derived CDR1 and CDR2 are SEHNR and FQNEAQ (reference sequence). V was cut by 0 bases and J by 4 bases, with 7 bases left in between. The CDR3 DNA is TGTGCCAGCAGCTTAGCGGGGCGGTACGAGCAGTACTTC. This codes for CASSLAGRYEQYF.

This clonotype was counted ten times or more. The chain is built from TRBV7-9 and TRBJ2-1; possible D gene TRBD2, 6 bases. The germline CDR1 and CDR2 sequences are SEHNR and FQNEAQ (reference sequence). Trimming shortened V by 8 bases and J by 0 bases, and 8 bases separated the two germline ends. The CDR3 spans 13 residues. The CDR3 coding sequence is TGTGCCAGCCGGAGGGACTCCTACAATGAGCAGTTCTTC. Amino acids: CASRRDSYNEQFF.

The table lists this clonotype with a few counts. This chain uses TRBV9 with TRBJ2-1, with D perhaps matching TRBD1 or TRBD2 (5 bases each). Deletions cut 6 bases from V and 7 bases from J, with 20 bases between. Germline values: CDR1 SGDLS, CDR2 YYNGEE. The CDR3 contains 15 residues. CDR3 in DNA: TGTGCCAGCACGCCGGGACCAGCCCCAGGGAATGAGCAGTTCTTC. This gives the protein CASTPGPAPGNEQFF.

This clonotype was observed a handful of times. The chain couples TRBV12-5 to TRBJ2-1; a possible D gene is TRBD2 (6 bases). CDR1 is LGHNT, CDR2 FRNRAP, per germline. Between the trimmed V and J ends, which lost 3 bases and 4 bases, there was a span of 16 bases. The CDR3 length is 16 residues. For the CDR3, the DNA is TGTGCTAGTGGTTTAAGGGACTCCCCAACATACAATGAGCAGTTCTTC. Residues: CASGLRDSPTYNEQFF.

This clonotype was seen repeatedly, ten times or more. The chain links TRBV7-9 to TRBJ2-7; 7 bases match TRBD1. V dropped 4 bases and J dropped 2; count of bases not matched to a gene: 2. The CDR3 has 13 residues. Germline loops: CDR1 SEHNR, CDR2 FQNEAQ (reference sequence). The CDR3 loop is CASSSQGAYEQYF. The CDR3 nucleotides read TGTGCCAGCAGCTCCCAGGGGGCCTACGAGCAGTACTTC. Drawing the rest from reference TRBV7-9 and TRBJ2-7, the complete variable domain is DTGVSQNPRHKITKRGQNVTFRCDPISEHNRLYWYRQTLGQGPEFLTYFQNEAQLEKSRLLSDRFSAERPKGSFSTLEIQRTEQGDSAMYLCASSSQGAYEQYFGPGTRLTVT.

In this sample, this clonotype turned up a few times. The chain is built from TRBV27 and TRBJ2-7; D gene unclear. The ends were cut back, 4 bases at V and 2 bases at J, with 15 bases in the middle. The germline gives CDR1 MNHEY, CDR2 SMNVEV (reference sequence). This CDR3 contains 15 residues. The DNA for the CDR3 is TGTGCCAGCAGTTCCGGGTCCACCCGGCCCTACGAGCAGTACTTC. Translated, it gives CASSSGSTRPYEQYF.

This clonotype was counted a few times. The chain has TRBV14 and TRBJ2-3; perhaps TRBD1 as D (6 bases). Germline CDR1 and CDR2: SGHDN and FVKESK. Trimming shortened V by 1 base and J by 1 base, and 9 bases separated the two germline ends. CDR3 length: 15 residues. The CDR3 loop is CASSQATGGTDTQYF. The CDR3 DNA is TGTGCCAGCAGCCAAGCGACAGGAGGCACAGATACGCAGTATTTT. Variable domain in full (rest from reference TRBV14 and TRBJ2-3): EAGVTQFPSHSVIEKGQTVTLRCDPISGHDNLYWYRRVMGKEIKFLLHFVKESKQDESGMPNNRFLAERTGGTYSTLKVQPAELEDSGVYFCASSQATGGTDTQYFGPGTRLTVL.

The CDR3 loop reads CASSLVGEETQYF. CDR3 sequence (DNA): TGTGCCAGCAGCTTGGTTGGGGAGGAGACGCAGTATTTT. V is TRBV11-2 and J is TRBJ2-3, with TRBD2 as a possible D gene (6 bases). Germline V gene data show CDR1 as SGHAT and CDR2 as FQNNGV. The V end lost 3 bases, the J end lost 9 bases, and 13 bases lay between the germline ends. The CDR3 sequence is 13 residues long.

This clonotype was seen more than once but under ten times. The chain is built from TRBV29-1 and TRBJ2-2; D is ambiguous. V shed 2 bases and J shed 4 bases, with 11 bases lying between them. The CDR3 consists of 14 residues. Germline V lookup: CDR1 SQVTM, CDR2 ANQGSEA. The CDR3 bases are TGCAGCGTTGAACACTCCCCGGGCACCGGGGAGCTGTTTTTT. Translated, it gives CSVEHSPGTGELFF.

This clonotype was counted a few times. The chain uses TRBV6-5 and TRBJ2-7, with TRBD1 matching 8 bases. Germline V gene data show CDR1 as MNHEY and CDR2 as SVGAGI. The length of the CDR3 is 15 residues. With 0 bases clipped from V and 2 bases from J, the junction kept 3 bases outside the gene matches. CDR3 nucleotides: TGTGCCAGCAGTTACTCAGGGGGACAGGCCTACGAGCAGTACTTC. It is translated as CASSYSGGQAYEQYF.

This clonotype appeared a few times. The V call is TRBV5-6, the J call TRBJ2-7, with D hard to call. This CDR3 region has 15 residues. With 3 bases removed from V and 3 bases from J, the gap between germline ends came to 16 bases. Looked up from germline, CDR1 is SGHDT and CDR2 is YYEEEE. CDR3 bases: TGTGCCAGCAGCTCAGACATGGAACCTCGCTACGAGCAGTACTTC. Translating it yields CASSSDMEPRYEQYF.

The V and J genes are TRBV7-9 and TRBJ1-6; D is undetermined. Germline V gene sequence: CDR1 SEHNR, CDR2 FQNEAQ (reference sequence). The CDR3 sequence is 12 residues long. Between the trimmed V and J ends, which lost 2 bases and 9 bases, there was a span of 5 bases. The CDR3 sequence is CASSLRGSPLHF. As DNA, the CDR3 is TGTGCCAGCAGCTTACGGGGTTCACCCCTCCACTTT.

The chain joins TRBV20-1 to TRBJ2-3, with D unresolved. The CDR3 loop spans 12 amino acids. V lost 3 bases and J lost 3, with 7 bases in between. Per the germline V gene, CDR1 is DFQATT and CDR2 is SNEGSKA (reference sequence). For the CDR3, the DNA is TGCAGTGCTAGTGGGCTGACAGATACGCAGTATTTT. It encodes CSASGLTDTQYF.